The clone carrying this T cell receptor (beta chain) is a singleton in its sample. With 5 bases removed from V and 8 bases from J, the gap between germline ends came to 10 bases. The CDR3 spans 13 residues. Germline V gives CDR1 ENHRY, CDR2 SYGVKD. Each PCR received spiked synthetic TCR analog templates. The data were produced by immunoSEQ multiplex PCR, yet TCRdb's version contains in-frame clones alone and is incomplete. The sample holds around 100,000 clones, over 75% seen once. The sample is drawn from a study of PD-L1 blockade in urothelial cancer. Turning to the study itself: Peripheral blood specimens exhibited a median yield of approximately 150,000 T cells.

Time point noted: pretreatment peripheral blood. Locally advanced or metastatic urothelial carcinoma affected all patients. Between 1 and 8 samples, pretreatment and on-treatment, were given by each patient. This clonotype was sampled from a man aged 55 to 70 with urothelial cancer. The rearrangement joins TRBV10-3 to TRBJ1-6; D unresolved. Sequencing used PBMCs, obtained around atezolizumab (anti-PD-L1) treatment. The CDR3 nucleotides read TGTGCCATCAGTCCAGAACCCTATTCACCCCTCCACTTT. Translated, it gives CAISPEPYSPLHF.